This T cell receptor beta chain is drawn from a study of OX40 agonist ivuxolimab in advanced cancers. The wider study: Ivuxolimab, an agonist antibody against OX40 (CD134), was given to patients. Dose-escalation subjects each had hepatocellular carcinoma, melanoma, renal cell or head and neck cancer.

Sequencing used immunoSEQ multiplex PCR; TCRdb keeps in-frame clones, though not all of them. The sample lists around 56,000 clones; roughly 80% were seen once. V was shortened by 3 bases and J by 4 bases, with 15 bases between the two germline ends. Germline loops: CDR1 SQVTM, CDR2 ANQGSEA. This CDR3 comprises 14 residues. The V and J genes are TRBV29-1 and TRBJ2-5; TRBD2 is a possible D gene (5 bases). This TCR was sampled from an adult with an advanced solid tumor such as melanoma, head and neck, liver or kidney cancer. This specimen consisted of CD4+ or CD8+ T cells sorted from blood, obtained in a trial of the OX40 agonist ivuxolimab. The CDR3 nucleotides are TGCAGCGTTGATTTGGACTCCACCGGAGAGACCCAGTACTTC. Amino acid sequence: CSVDLDSTGETQYF. Drawing the rest from reference TRBV29-1 and TRBJ2-5, the complete variable domain is SAVISQKPSRDICQRGTSLTIQCQVDSQVTMMFWYRQQPGQSLTLIATANQGSEATYESGFVIDKFPISRPNLTFSTLTVSNMSPEDSSIYLCSVDLDSTGETQYFGPGTRLLVL.